The 12 T cell receptor beta chains in this list originate from one sample, sequenced in a study of cytomegalovirus exposure and HLA in healthy donors. The PCR made use of 60 Vbeta and 13 Jbeta primers. Assay: immunoSEQ multiplex PCR; the TCRdb copy retains only in-frame clones and omits some. Of approximately 120,000 clones listed, about 78% were seen once; the top ten hold 0.95% to 1.5%. Material for sequencing was PBMCs. All receptors come from a female donor in good health and CMV-seronegative.

A note on this clone: The sample carries other DNA sequences with the same CDR3. The chain recombines TRBV4-1 with TRBJ1-4; a weak D match, TRBD1 (5 bases). From germline, CDR1 is MGHRA and CDR2 YSYEKL. Trimming took off 4 bases at V and 2 bases at J, with 14 bases between the two ends. The CDR3 consists of 16 residues. The CDR3 DNA sequence: TGCGCCAGCAGCCGACAAGCAGGGTCTACTAATGAAAAACTGTTTTTT. Translated, it gives CASSRQAGSTNEKLFF.

The V gene is TRBV5-4, the J gene TRBJ2-3; TRBD2 agrees at 8 bases. Germline values: CDR1 SGHNT, CDR2 YYREEE (reference sequence). CDR3 length equals 18 residues. Trimming took 4 bases from V and 2 from J; bases not matched to a gene: 15. The CDR3: CASSGTGGKGLFTDTQYF. In DNA, the CDR3 is TGTGCCAGCAGCGGGACGGGGGGGAAGGGCCTCTTCACAGATACGCAGTATTTT.

The rearrangement joins TRBV11-3 to TRBJ2-5, with unresolved D. Per the germline V gene, CDR1 is SGHNT and CDR2 is YENEEA. Trimming shortened V by 3 bases and J by 2 bases, and 7 bases separated the two germline ends. This CDR3 comprises 13 residues. In DNA form, the CDR3 reads TGTGCCAGCAGCTTGGTGGCACAAGAGACCCAGTACTTC. Residues: CASSLVAQETQYF.

The chain joins TRBV19 to TRBJ1-2; 11 nucleotides match TRBD1. Trimming at V came to 6 bases and at J to 4 bases, leaving 4 bases not matched to a gene. The CDR3 is made up of 14 amino acids. Germline lookup yields CDR1 LNHDA and CDR2 SQIVND (reference sequence). Written as DNA, the CDR3 is TGTGCCAGTAGGGACAGGGGGCGAGGCTATGGCTACACCTTC. Translating it yields CASRDRGRGYGYTF.

This chain joins TRBV28 and TRBJ2-7, with 13 bases lining up with TRBD2. Germline CDR1 reads MDHEN; CDR2 reads SYDVKM. V lost 7 bases, J lost 3 bases, and 9 bases stayed unmatched. This CDR3 is built from 16 residues. The CDR3 DNA sequence: TGTGCCAGCACCGGAAGGACTAGCGGGAGTTTCTACGAGCAGTACTTC. Its protein is CASTGRTSGSFYEQYF.

The chain has TRBV30 and TRBJ1-2; 7 bases map to TRBD1. Losses at the gene ends were 4 bases for V and 4 bases for J; bases not matched to a gene: 12. Germline V gene data show CDR1 as GTSNPN and CDR2 as SVGIG (reference sequence). This CDR3 contains 15 residues. Here the CDR3 DNA reads TGTGCCTGGACGACAGGAGTTGCAGGGGGCTATGGCTACACCTTC. This encodes CAWTTGVAGGYGYTF.

The genes are TRBV5-4 and TRBJ1-2; 7 bases match TRBD1. V gave up 4 bases and J gave up 5 bases; unmatched junction bases: 8. The CDR3 is made up of 14 amino acids. Germline V gene data show CDR1 as SGHNT and CDR2 as YYREEE (reference sequence). The chain's CDR3 is CASSTLDRDYGYTF. For the CDR3, the DNA is TGTGCCAGCAGCACACTAGACAGGGATTATGGCTACACCTTC.

This chain connects TRBV14 to TRBJ2-7; 8 nucleotides match TRBD2. Germline CDR1 reads SGHDN; CDR2 reads FVKESK. The CDR3 extends over 15 amino acids. J was trimmed by 4 bases and V by 3 bases; bases with no gene match: 8. As DNA, the CDR3 is TGTGCCAGCAGCCAGTCCGGGACTAGAGAATACGAGCAGTACTTC. Translated, it gives CASSQSGTREYEQYF.

J is TRBJ2-4 and V is TRBV21-1; TRBD2, the D gene given by the table, was not confirmed from the DNA. TRBV21-1 represents a pseudogene. This CDR3 is built from 18 residues. The CDR3 bases are TGTGCCAGCAGCAAACATGGTAGCGGGGGGGCGAGGGAAAACATTCAGTACTTC. Its protein product is CASSKHGSGGARENIQYF.

This chain connects TRBV2 to TRBJ1-5, with D unclear. Germline V gene lookup returns CDR1 SNHLY and CDR2 FYNNEI. Trimming removed 4 bases from V and 4 bases from J, with 11 bases in between. This CDR3 is 14 amino acids long. The CDR3 region is CASSVYSLNQPQHF. CDR3 in DNA: TGTGCCAGCAGTGTGTACAGTCTTAATCAGCCCCAGCATTTT.

The chain has TRBV6-4 and TRBJ2-2; D may be TRBD1 (6 bases). Deletions cut 9 bases from V and 3 bases from J, with 11 bases between. The germline CDR1 and CDR2 sequences are MRHNA and SNTAGT. The CDR3 contains 13 residues. CDR3 protein: CARYRVDTGELFF. In DNA form, the CDR3 reads TGTGCCAGATACAGGGTCGACACCGGGGAGCTGTTTTTT.

V gene TRBV9 combines with J gene TRBJ2-7; TRBD2 agrees at 11 bases. Germline CDR1 is SGDLS and CDR2 is YYNGEE. V was clipped by 3 bases and J by 0 bases; unmatched bases: 2. The CDR3 totals 15 residues. The DNA of the CDR3 is TGTGCCAGCAGCGCCACTAGCGGGAGCTCCTACGAGCAGTACTTC. Its translation: CASSATSGSSYEQYF.